This T cell receptor (beta chain) comes out of a study of blood T cell repertoires in COVID-19. Study-level information: PBMCs, B-cell-depleted T cells, or T cells were the source of the cDNA or gDNA that made up the material.

This clone appeared a few times. With 3 bases removed from V and 7 bases from J, the gap between germline ends came to 9 bases. In germline, CDR1 is SGHTA, CDR2 FQGTGA. This CDR3 spans 12 amino acids. Sequenced by immunoSEQ multiplex PCR; TCRdb stores in-frame clones only, minus some. The table lists more than 300,000 clones, roughly 87% of them singletons. The rearrangement uses TRBV7-3 and TRBJ1-1; no clear D gene. The clonotype originates from a woman in her 30s who had recovered from COVID-19. Input material: PBMCs or T cells enriched from blood (not recorded which). The CDR3 loop reads CASSFFSVEAFF. The CDR3 DNA reads as TGTGCCAGCAGCTTCTTCTCTGTTGAAGCTTTCTTT.